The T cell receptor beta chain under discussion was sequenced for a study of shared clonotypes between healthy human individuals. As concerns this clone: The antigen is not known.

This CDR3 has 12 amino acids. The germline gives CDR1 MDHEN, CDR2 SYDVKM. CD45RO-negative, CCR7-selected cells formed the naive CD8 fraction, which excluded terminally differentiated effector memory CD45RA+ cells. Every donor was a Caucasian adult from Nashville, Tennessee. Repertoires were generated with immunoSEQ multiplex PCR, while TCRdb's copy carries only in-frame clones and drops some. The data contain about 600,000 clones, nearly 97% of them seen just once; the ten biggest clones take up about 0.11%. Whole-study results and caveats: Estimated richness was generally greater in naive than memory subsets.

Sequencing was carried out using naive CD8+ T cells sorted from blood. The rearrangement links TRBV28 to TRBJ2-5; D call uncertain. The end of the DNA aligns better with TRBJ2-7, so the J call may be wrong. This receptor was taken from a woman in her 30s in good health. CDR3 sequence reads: CASSLRYYEQYF. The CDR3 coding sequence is TGTGCCAGCAGTTTGCGATACTACGAGCAGTACTTC.